Listed here are 22 T cell receptor beta chains from one sample, sequenced in a study of cytomegalovirus exposure and HLA in healthy donors. PCR involved 60 Vbeta and 13 Jbeta primers. The protocol was immunoSEQ multiplex PCR, while the TCRdb copy is restricted to in-frame clones and leaves out a portion. This listing includes approximately 210,000 clones. The sequenced sample consisted of PBMCs. All receptors derive from a woman aged 30 to 39 in good health and CMV-seropositive.

The chain recombines TRBV7-9 with TRBJ2-5; D may be TRBD2 (5 bases). V was cut by 4 bases and J by 2 bases, with 14 bases left in between. The CDR3 sequence is 15 residues long. CDR1 SEHNR and CDR2 FQNEAQ come from the germline V gene (reference sequence). The CDR3 bases are TGTGCCAGCAGCTCGGGGTCCGTGATGCAAGAGACCCAGTACTTC. The encoded protein is CASSSGSVMQETQYF.

A remark on this clone: This specimen includes other DNA sequences encoding the same CDR3. The gene calls are TRBV7-2 and TRBJ2-7; TRBD1 aligns across 9 bases. After removal of 4 bases from V and 3 bases from J, the junction contained 13 bases not matched to a gene. The CDR3 runs to 17 residues. The germline gives CDR1 SGHTA, CDR2 FQGNSA. The CDR3 is CASSSAPGQGIGYEQYF. The CDR3 coding sequence is TGTGCCAGCAGCTCGGCCCCCGGACAGGGGATCGGCTACGAGCAGTACTTC.

The rearrangement joins TRBV6-6 to TRBJ2-7; 10 bases are a match to TRBD2. J lost 0 bases, V lost 4 bases, and 6 bases had no gene match. Germline values: CDR1 MNHNY, CDR2 SVGAGI (reference sequence). CDR3 length equals 16 residues. The CDR3 reads CASSSPTSGFSYEQYF. The CDR3, as DNA: TGTGCCAGCAGTTCCCCGACTAGCGGGTTCTCCTACGAGCAGTACTTC.

The CDR3 DNA reads TGTGCCAGCAGTGACAGGGGATACGAGCAGTACTTC. Protein: CASSDRGYEQYF. The V gene is TRBV6-5, the J gene TRBJ2-7; TRBD1 aligns across 8 bases. Germline CDR1 reads MNHEY; CDR2 reads SVGAGI. Trimming removed 5 bases from V and 4 bases from J; junction bases left unmatched: 1. This CDR3 spans 12 amino acids.

The CDR3 sequence is CASSWDRGQPQHF. The CDR3 region has the DNA TGTGCCAGTAGTTGGGACAGGGGCCAGCCCCAGCATTTT. This chain links TRBV19 with TRBJ1-5; 10 positions match TRBD1. In germline, CDR1 is LNHDA, CDR2 SQIVND (reference sequence). V shed 5 bases, J shed 7 bases, and the junction held 2 bases outside the gene matches. The CDR3 totals 13 residues.

V is TRBV7-2 and J is TRBJ2-2, with D tentatively TRBD1 (6 bases). Trimming shortened V by 6 bases and J by 5 bases, and 10 bases separated the two germline ends. The germline gives CDR1 SGHTA, CDR2 FQGNSA. The CDR3 loop spans 13 amino acids. CDR3 amino acids: CASSFQGTGELFF. The CDR3 nucleotides read TGTGCCAGCAGTTTCCAGGGGACCGGGGAGCTGTTTTTT.

V usage is TRBV6-1 and J usage is TRBJ2-7; 7 nucleotides align to TRBD1. The CDR3 consists of 15 residues. CDR1 is MNHNS and CDR2 is SASEGT in the germline V gene. The ends lost 10 bases at V and 6 bases at J; junction bases unmatched: 18. CDR3 sequence (DNA): TGTGCCACCAACCGAGCACAGGGGAGCGGATTCGAGCAGTACTTC. Translation: CATNRAQGSGFEQYF.

The CDR3 sequence is CASAPTSGTLHTQYF. As DNA, the CDR3 is TGCGCCAGCGCCCCAACTAGCGGGACACTACATACGCAGTATTTT. This chain joins TRBV5-1 and TRBJ2-3, with TRBD2 identical over 10 bases. The CDR3 consists of 15 residues. Per the germline V gene, CDR1 is SGHRS and CDR2 is YFSETQ. V was pared by 7 bases and J by 7 bases, with 12 bases of the junction left unmatched.

This rearrangement joins TRBV5-4 to TRBJ2-1, with TRBD1 as a possible D gene (5 bases). Looked up from germline, CDR1 is SGHNT and CDR2 is YYREEE (reference sequence). This CDR3 contains 14 residues. V lost 4 bases, J lost 4 bases, and 12 bases lay in between. The CDR3 loop reads CASSTTDSYNEQFF. CDR3 nucleotides: TGTGCCAGCAGCACGACAGACAGTTACAATGAGCAGTTCTTC.

The chain carries TRBV29-1 and TRBJ2-2; D is perhaps TRBD2 (5 bases). CDR3 size: 14 residues. V dropped 6 bases and J dropped 1 base, with 12 bases sitting between them. The germline gives CDR1 SQVTM, CDR2 ANQGSEA. CDR3 nucleotide sequence: TGCAGCGTCGCTCCGGACTTGAACACCGGGGAGCTGTTTTTT. This gives the protein CSVAPDLNTGELFF.

The CDR3 nucleotides are TGTGCCAGCAGTTACTCGAACAGGGGGTACGAGCAGTACTTC. Translated, it gives CASSYSNRGYEQYF. The chain employs TRBV6-6 and TRBJ2-7, with 8 bases fitting TRBD1. Germline CDR1 reads MNHNY; CDR2 reads SVGAGI (reference sequence). Losses at the gene ends were 0 bases for V and 4 bases for J; bases not matched to a gene: 2. The CDR3 consists of 14 residues.

The chain recombines TRBV10-2 with TRBJ1-2, with D perhaps TRBD1 (6 bases). The CDR3 extends over 14 amino acids. V lost 3 bases and J 4 bases, leaving 12 bases between the germline ends. CDR1 is WSHSY and CDR2 is SAAADI in the germline V gene. The CDR3 DNA reads TGCGCCAGCAGTGACAGGGGCTTAGGCTATGGCTACACCTTC. Translation gives CASSDRGLGYGYTF.

The rearrangement links TRBV5-1 to TRBJ2-7; D remains unclear. CDR1 SGHRS and CDR2 YFSETQ come from the germline V gene. The CDR3 consists of 13 residues. V shed 4 bases and J shed 7 bases, with 15 bases lying between them. CDR3: CASSLNGLVEQYF. The CDR3 DNA sequence: TGCGCCAGCAGCCTGAATGGCCTCGTTGAGCAGTACTTC.

This chain uses TRBV6-5 with TRBJ1-5; D possibly corresponds to TRBD1 (6 bases). The CDR3 has 16 amino acids. Trimming took 2 bases from V and 5 from J, leaving 16 bases between them. Germline V gene lookup returns CDR1 MNHEY and CDR2 SVGAGI. The CDR3 region is CASSYGGAGNDQPQHF. CDR3 coding DNA: TGTGCCAGCAGTTACGGGGGCGCAGGTAATGATCAGCCCCAGCATTTT.

The chain uses TRBV27 and TRBJ2-7; 14 bases agree with TRBD2. With V trimmed by 6 bases and J by 5 bases, 3 bases remained unmatched. CDR3 size: 14 residues. In germline, CDR1 is MNHEY, CDR2 SMNVEV (reference sequence). CDR3 sequence: CASRPGLAGDEQYF. In DNA, the CDR3 is TGTGCCAGCAGACCGGGACTAGCGGGAGACGAGCAGTACTTC.

The gene calls are TRBV9 and TRBJ1-2; D is unclear. The V end was cut by 3 bases, the J end by 5 bases, with 5 bases between. CDR1 SGDLS and CDR2 YYNGEE come from the germline V gene. CDR3 length: 11 residues. In DNA, the CDR3 is TGTGCCAGCAGCGCTCTATATGGCTACACCTTC. Translated: CASSALYGYTF.

This chain links TRBV27 with TRBJ2-5; D remains unclear. Trimming left V 7 bases short and J 4 bases short, with 19 bases between. The CDR3 runs to 15 residues. CDR1 and CDR2 (germline): MNHEY, SMNVEV (reference sequence). The CDR3 is CASTGTWAGLETQYF. The CDR3 DNA is TGTGCCAGCACCGGTACCTGGGCAGGTCTAGAGACCCAGTACTTC.

The genes are TRBV30 and TRBJ2-1, with TRBD2 identical over 15 bases. CDR1 and CDR2 (germline): GTSNPN, SVGIG (reference sequence). With 7 bases clipped from V and 6 bases from J, the junction kept 13 bases outside the gene matches. CDR3 size: 17 residues. CDR3 protein: CASWTSGRGTPPNEQFF. For the CDR3, the DNA is TGTGCCTCGTGGACTAGCGGGAGGGGTACCCCCCCCAATGAGCAGTTCTTC.

The chain carries TRBV2 and TRBJ1-1; 7 positions match TRBD1. V lost 2 bases and J lost 3; bases outside the gene matches: 3. Germline CDR1 reads SNHLY; CDR2 reads FYNNEI. This CDR3 is built from 14 residues. The CDR3 coding sequence is TGTGCCAGCAGTGAAACAGGGGCGGACACTGAAGCTTTCTTT. Translation gives CASSETGADTEAFF.

The V and J genes are TRBV2 and TRBJ2-5; 7 positions agree with TRBD1. There are 17 residues in the CDR3. In germline, CDR1 is SNHLY, CDR2 FYNNEI. With V trimmed by 3 bases and J by 2 bases, 12 bases remained unmatched. CDR3 coding DNA: TGTGCCAGCAGTGATGACAGGGTTTCAAGAAAACAAGAGACCCAGTACTTC. It codes for CASSDDRVSRKQETQYF.

The V call is TRBV12-5, the J call TRBJ1-5, with 7 bases identical to TRBD1. Germline trimming cut 5 bases from V and 6 bases from J; bases unmatched to any gene: 10. The CDR3 extends over 15 amino acids. The germline V gene encodes CDR1 LGHNT and CDR2 FRNRAP. This CDR3 reads CASGMNRGGSQPQHF. The CDR3 DNA sequence: TGTGCTAGTGGTATGAACAGGGGTGGAAGTCAGCCCCAGCATTTT.

The chain combines TRBV19 with TRBJ1-4, with TRBD1 as a possible D gene (6 bases). The CDR3 has 14 amino acids. Germline CDR1 and CDR2: LNHDA and SQIVND (reference sequence). Trimming removed 3 bases from V and 4 bases from J, with 9 bases in between. The CDR3 region is CASSIGQFNEKLFF. The DNA for the CDR3 is TGTGCCAGTAGTATCGGACAGTTTAATGAAAAACTGTTTTTT.